The T cell receptor beta chain under discussion was sequenced for a study of blood T cell repertoires in COVID-19. Some clones are missing from TCRdb's copy, which holds only in-frame ones; the method was immunoSEQ multiplex PCR. The sample includes about 94,000 clones, roughly 80% seen only once; the top ten take roughly 6.3%. This TCR was sampled from a man between 60 and 70 years old with acute or convalescent COVID-19. Material: peripheral blood.

The CDR3 region has the DNA TGTGCCAGCAGCTTAACGGCACAGCTCAACACCGGGGAGCTGTTTTTT. Its protein product is CASSLTAQLNTGELFF. The chain links TRBV7-3 to TRBJ2-2; D gene uncertain. Germline CDR1 is SGHTA and CDR2 is FQGTGA. Trimming stripped 0 bases from V and 2 bases from J, with 10 bases between. The CDR3 is 16 amino acids.